This T cell receptor beta chain originates from a study of shared clonotypes between healthy human individuals (dated by TCRdb to about 2020). Concerning the study at large: Three men and a couple of women, aged 18 to 49 years, made up the cohort. The study deeply sequenced blood TCR repertoires of several healthy adults to estimate repertoire size and the extent of clonotype sharing between individuals. Different laboratories and diverse techniques were used to prepare libraries and sequence TCR repertoires, to increase sequencing depth and limit assay-specific biases. Per donor, leukapheresis produced somewhere between about 0.85 and 9.5 billion PBMCs.

Turning to this clone: There is no known antigen for this receptor. There are no base qualities to consult, and no much larger clone falls within one base.

Using the deep immunoSEQ assay, multiplex PCR amplified TCR CDR3 regions from genomic DNA. Extracted genomic DNA from each cell subset was distributed evenly across all wells of several immunoSEQ 96-well plates, and each plate was treated as a replicate. Each replicate PCR for unsorted PBMC received roughly 290 ng genomic DNA, equal to 30,000 to 35,000 T cell genomes. Ten immunoSEQ deep assay plates were used to sequence the unsorted PBMC genomic DNA. Purified libraries were measured with a Qubit 3.0 fluorometer, size-checked on a Bioanalyzer 2100, and measured again with the KAPA Library Quantification kit. A separate single-read 150-cycle Illumina NextSeq 550 flow cell was used to sequence each immunoSEQ 96-well plate. As for the authors' bioinformatics: Because the immunoSEQ output included only junctional sequences and no quality scores, the filtering could not be the same as the filtering used for full-length reads. Sequences were annotated with PyIR, a Python wrapper for IgBLAST v1.9, using IMGT germline references to assign V/J genes and CDR3. Reads were removed for weak V/J assignments (E-value above 1e-6), missing CDR3, stop codons, out-of-frame junctions, or ambiguous translated residues. V3J clonotypes were defined by identical inferred V gene, J gene, and CDR3 amino acid sequence. Percentage overlap between repertoires was computed as shared unique clonotypes divided by the size of the smaller repertoire. RTK rarefaction, the Chao1 estimator, and Recon v2.1 estimates of unobserved clonotypes were used to assess repertoire richness. TCRdb took this table from immuneACCESS and kept in-frame rearrangements with V and J called. Such tables lack part of the clones; where checked against another copy, unresolved V genes explain under half of the gap, and the rest is unexplained. V and J calls and clone size are copied from that table; D and trimming were computed from the DNA. The sample records 450,000 to 600,000 clones, roughly 78% of which are singletons. Clones ranked in the top ten supply approximately 12% of the sample.

CDR3 length: 15 amino acids, cysteine to phenylalanine. This entry keeps only the CDR3 DNA: 45 bases, framed from base 1. Compared with germline, V lacks 1 base and J lacks 0 bases; bases without a gene match: 2. CDR1 and CDR2 are drawn from the germline V gene: MGHRA, YSYEKL. The donors were healthy, HIV-negative adults with no recently reported acute infections or vaccinations. All donors were Caucasian adults living in Nashville, Tennessee, USA. For unsorted samples, some 90 million PBMCs were counted and genomic DNA was extracted with the QIAamp DNA Blood Mini kit. Blood was obtained by leukapheresis, after which PBMCs were separated by Ficoll-Histopaque density gradient centrifugation and cryopreserved in liquid nitrogen vapor phase. Summary of the overall study and its limitations: Because the study included only a small number of donors, the genetic and exposure-history diversity represented was limited. Based on pairwise subsampling, the degree of clonotype sharing among donors was expected to be affected by sequencing depth. Sampling was limited to blood, and TCR repertoires in tissue likely differ from TCR repertoires in blood.

Material: PBMCs. The TCR originated in a woman aged 40 to 49 in good health. Some clones in this sample may be carry-over from other donors' samples. The V and J genes are TRBV4-1 and TRBJ2-5; 7 bases in the middle match TRBD1. The nucleotide sequence is TGCGCCAGCAGCCAAGGGGGACAGTACCAAGAGACCCAGTACTTC. This codes for CASSQGGQYQETQYF.